This T cell receptor (beta chain) emerged from a study of control samples from healthy donors and cancer patients. Here immunoSEQ multiplex PCR was the method, and the copy in TCRdb shows in-frame clones only, minus some. The sample has around 100,000 clones; 85% to 90% are singletons. V gave up 1 base and J gave up 5 bases, with 6 bases separating them. This CDR3 spans 13 amino acids. Germline V gene data show CDR1 as SGHTA and CDR2 as FQGNSA. The clonotype was recovered from a man aged 25-45 years in good health. The sequenced sample consisted of blood. The chain joins TRBV7-2 to TRBJ2-1, with unresolved D. In DNA form, the CDR3 reads TGTGCCAGCAGCTTAGGCGGTCACAATGAGCAGTTCTTC. It encodes CASSLGGHNEQFF.